This TCR beta chain is from a study of CD8 T cells in Susac syndrome. The ends were cut back, 6 bases at V and 4 bases at J, with 16 bases in the middle. Germline assignment: CDR1 MDHEN and CDR2 SYDVKM. The CDR3 runs to 15 residues. cDNA came from 0.5 to 1 ug RNA primed by random hexamers. immunoSEQ multiplex PCR amplified TCR beta CDR3 across 54 Vbeta, 13 Jbeta. TCRdb analysed the immunoSEQ multiplex PCR reads with MiXCR anew, one entry per CDR3 protein. The profile shows hundreds of thousands of distinct CDR3 sequences, 89% of them singletons. Sequencing of TCR beta drew on CD8+ and CD4+ T cells from blood. In the multiple sclerosis control group, patients were treatment-naive and had stable or active relapsing-remitting disease. TEMRA cells were enriched by FACS, and CD4+ and CD8+ T cells were negatively isolated.

The sequence came from a human donor with multiple sclerosis. The chain combines TRBV28 with TRBJ1-3; D is uncertain. Input material: CD8+ T cells from PBMCs. CDR3 sequence reads: CASSLLTFAGNTIYF. The CDR3 bases are TGTGCCAGCAGCCTCCTTACCTTCGCAGGAAACACCATATATTTT.